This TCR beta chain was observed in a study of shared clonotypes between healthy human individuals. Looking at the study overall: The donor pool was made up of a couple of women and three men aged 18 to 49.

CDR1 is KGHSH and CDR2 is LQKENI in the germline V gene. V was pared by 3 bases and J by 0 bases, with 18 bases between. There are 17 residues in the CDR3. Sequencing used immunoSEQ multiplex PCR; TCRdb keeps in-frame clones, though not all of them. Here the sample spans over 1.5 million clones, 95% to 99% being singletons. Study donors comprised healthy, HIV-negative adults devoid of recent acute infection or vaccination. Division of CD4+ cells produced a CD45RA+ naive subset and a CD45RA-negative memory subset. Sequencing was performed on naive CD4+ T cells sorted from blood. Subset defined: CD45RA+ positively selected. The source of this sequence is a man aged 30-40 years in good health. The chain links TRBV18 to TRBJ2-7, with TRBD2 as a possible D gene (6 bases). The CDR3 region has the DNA TGTGCCAGCTCACCTTCGGCGGGTGCGGGAAGCTCCTACGAGCAGTACTTC. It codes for CASSPSAGAGSSYEQYF. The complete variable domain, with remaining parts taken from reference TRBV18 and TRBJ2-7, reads NAGVMQNPRHLVRRRGQEARLRCSPMKGHSHVYWYRQLPEEGLKFMVYLQKENIIDESGMPKERFSAEFPKEGPSILRIQQVVRGDSAAYFCASSPSAGAGSSYEQYFGPGTRLTVT.